This T cell receptor (beta chain) emerged from a study of cytomegalovirus exposure and HLA in healthy donors (dated by TCRdb to about 2017). Study-wide context: An earlier analysis of about 530 of the donors reported 276 Gb of sequence data and 95 million to 120 million unique TCR beta sequences obtained from 180 million or so T cells. An early release that covered fewer than 750 HLA-typed donors contained approximately 320 gigabases of sequencing data and around 80 million unique TCR sequences. Of the roughly 400 genotyped donors, approximately 81% were placed in the genetic ancestry cluster associated with self-reported Caucasian donors. The aim of the study was to test whether cataloging public T cell receptors could identify signatures of past pathogen exposure. The study profiled the T cell repertoires of about 720 subjects by immunosequencing and related them to cytomegalovirus serostatus. A separate validation cohort of about 110 different subjects was used in addition to the 666-subject first cohort. The study combined high-throughput TCR immunosequencing, statistical association of individual TCRs with disease status, and machine learning to predict cytomegalovirus infection status. A later analysis re-examined previously published TCR beta repertoires from more than 550 donors and added high-resolution HLA genotyping to investigate patterns of TCR occurrence. Rather than drawing on any new phenotypic data, the later analysis identified candidate immune exposures from TCR beta sequences and the way those sequences occurred across donors. In an earlier analysis of 500 to 650 of the donors, high-throughput TCR beta sequencing was used to judge whether each TCR beta V gene segment behaved as functional or pseudogenic. Donor age, sex, ethnicity and CMV serostatus were collected together with the repertoire data. A later genetic analysis used genome-wide SNP genotypes for about 55% of the 666 donors, treating that subset as a discovery cohort. All discovery cohort repertoires had been generated using a single sequencing platform. HLA typing covered class I and class II loci at four-digit resolution. Typing coverage varied by locus: about 620-630 donors for A, B, C, DRB1 and DQB1; roughly 520 for DQA1; approximately 610 for DPA1; approximately 490 for DPB1. Because of strong linkage in the cohort, a handful of DR-DQ haplotypes were treated as single units for association and clustering. On average, around 240,000 unique TCR beta nucleotide sequences were sequenced per donor among 398 genotyped donors of the cohort, with roughly 18% of those sequences being non-productive. What the research found in general, with its limitations: Roughly uniform sequencing depth across donors was assumed in presence/absence analyses, although this assumption may not hold. A later analysis associated 15,000 to 20,000 TCR beta sequences with specific HLA alleles at a false discovery rate of 0.05. An association between a missense DCLRE1C variant and V-gene and J-gene trimming of TCR beta chains was found in a later genetic analysis and replicated in an independent cohort. In a later analysis, most CMV-associated TCR beta chains were found to appear HLA-restricted, with HLA associations seemingly driven largely by CMV exposure. The sequencing pipeline was judged likely to have produced a cluster of highly shared sequence variants as a technical artifact. Correlated functional status among segregating V segments might be attributable to linkage disequilibrium, but an unknown experimental factor could not be ruled out. Compared with the approximately 710-donor mean, donors in an Asian-associated ancestry cluster had fewer N-insertions in productive TCRs, according to a later genetic analysis. Three of the identified cytomegalovirus-associated TCR beta chains were confirmed in vitro to be specific for cytomegalovirus antigens. Because counts were too low, about 18 rarely observed V segments, including chromosome 9 orphons, were left out of the earlier analysis of roughly 600 of the donors. When HLA alleles, especially DR and DQ, strongly co-occurred, TCR associations were difficult to assign to individual alleles. According to a later analysis, parvovirus B19, influenza, CMV and Epstein-Barr virus appeared linked to several top co-occurrence clusters. In this cohort, only TCR beta chains were sequenced, and detectable features were limited by the absence of alpha or paired-chain data. Some IMGT-functional V segments, including TRBV6-2 and TRBV6-3, could not be distinguished by the 87-base-pair reads and were therefore excluded. For the cohort, immune exposure information was limited to CMV serostatus. Cytomegalovirus status was reported to be diagnosed by the classifier with high specificity and sensitivity in both the original and validation cohorts. A further reported finding was that TCR beta sequences accurately predicted the HLA-A and HLA-B alleles for most subjects in the first cohort. The study listed 150 to 200 TCR beta chains as associated with cytomegalovirus. It was suggested by the authors that the approach could potentially be generalized to other disease states and immunological phenotypes. In a later analysis, TCR association rates were found to vary across HLA loci, with the most associated TCRs seen for DRB1 alleles and the fewest for HLA-C alleles. In an earlier analysis of several hundred of the donors, most TCR beta V segments were observed in productive rearrangements about 90% or about 30% of the time, broadly matching IMGT annotations. While some public TCRs were present in many individuals, most TCR sequences turned up only very rarely across donors. Compared with equally common non-associated chains, HLA-associated TCR beta chains in a later analysis were more clonally expanded and had lower generation probabilities. Because HLA typing was unavailable for some donors at each locus, only the typed subset was used in association tests.

As to this clone: There is no known antigen for this receptor. Base qualities are not provided; no much larger clone lies one nucleotide away.

In total, approximately 700 healthy bone marrow donors made up the cohort. At the time of sampling, every cohort member was nominally healthy, though immune exposures that went unrecorded were likely present. The donor tested CMV seronegative, placing the donor among the 350 to 400 seronegative members of the cohort. Each donor provided a peripheral blood sample, and peripheral blood mononuclear cells were used for TCR beta sequencing. Genomic DNA extraction from the blood cell samples was performed with the Qiagen DNeasy Blood Extraction Kit. From cysteine to phenylalanine, the CDR3 is 15 amino acids long. Only CDR3 DNA remains: 45 bases, in frame from the first base. The trim is 3 bases for V and 2 bases for J, with a gap of 13 bases between the germline ends. According to the germline V gene, CDR1 reads LGHNA and CDR2 reads YNFKEQ. The method behind the library was the immunoSEQ multiplex PCR assay. For the multiplex PCR, a mixture combining 60 forward primers for TCR Vbeta segments and 13 reverse primers for TCR Jbeta segments was used. Amplification of the CDR3 region of rearranged TCR beta genes was performed with a multiplex PCR assay on genomic DNA. The amplified TCR beta libraries were sequenced on the Illumina HiSeq System as 87-base-pair reads. Concerning the study's data processing: A later analysis tallied approximately 87 million unique TCR beta chains across the approximately 670 repertoires, and some 10 million of those chains were shared by two or more donors. A nearest-neighbor algorithm error-corrected the raw reads and collapsed the reads into unique sequences, merging closely related sequences to remove PCR and sequencing errors. CDR3 sequences were aligned to IMGT reference sequences to assign V, D and J gene segments. For a sequence to be retained, at least a six-nucleotide match to both a V gene segment and a J gene segment was required. A rearrangement was called productive if the CDR3 had no stop codons and remained in frame with V and J, and every other rearrangement was called non-productive. CDR3 was defined by IMGT convention, running from the second conserved V-encoded cysteine to the conserved J-encoded phenylalanine. Sequences without an unambiguous match to a single V gene segment were excluded from the earlier analysis of several hundred of the donors. An earlier analysis of around 600 of the donors classified V segments as functional when productive rearrangements were above 56.7% and as segregating when the standard deviation between donors was above 5%. A statistical classification framework was built for diagnosing cytomegalovirus status from the catalog of TCR beta chain sequences. In a later analysis, TCR nucleotide sequences were compared against IMGT/GENE-DB human TR gene sequences so that V and J genes could be assigned. A later analysis assigned CDR3 sequences and most-parsimonious VDJ recombination scenarios with the TCRdist pipeline. In a later analysis, every TCR beta chain was defined by the combination of its CDR3 amino acid sequence and its V-gene family, and reads without a unique V-gene family were dropped. A later analysis removed 500 to 650 highly shared, low-generation-probability nucleotide sequences to deal with suspected cross-contamination and a sequencing artifact. For each public chain, a later analysis derived a clonal expansion index from normalized ranks of inferred template counts within each repertoire. Generation probabilities in a later analysis came from a VDJ recombination model fitted to out-of-frame rearrangements, and those results were checked against IGoR. In a later analysis, hypergeometric tests were used to score TCR-TCR, TCR-HLA and TCR-CMV co-occurrence, with a repertoire-size bias correction applied to TCR pairs. In a later analysis, false discovery rates were estimated by permuting HLA or CMV assignments 20 times. In a later analysis, co-occurring TCRs were grouped using DBSCAN, with TCRdist sequence similarity added in when clustering inside HLA-allele-positive subsets. Co-occurrence clustering excluded repertoires with fewer than 30,000 or more than 120,000 public chains, plus five with anomalous nucleotide sharing. What TCRdb holds here is the immuneACCESS table cut down to in-frame rearrangements. Part of the clones is not present; checked against another copy, under half of the missing clones reflect an unresolved V gene, and the others are unexplained. V, J and clone size are taken as reported in that table, and D and trimming were inferred from the DNA itself. This sample is represented by about 140,000 clones; roughly three quarters of them were singletons. The ten largest clonotypes hold approximately 2% of the sample.

The TCR comes from a man aged 25-45 years in good health and CMV-seronegative. Material for sequencing was PBMCs. Recombination joined TRBV4-2 with TRBJ2-5; D gene: possibly TRBD2, on 6 matching bases. The DNA is TGTGCCAGCAGCCATACTAGGCGGGGACAAGAGACCCAGTACTTC. Its protein reads: CASSHTRRGQETQYF.